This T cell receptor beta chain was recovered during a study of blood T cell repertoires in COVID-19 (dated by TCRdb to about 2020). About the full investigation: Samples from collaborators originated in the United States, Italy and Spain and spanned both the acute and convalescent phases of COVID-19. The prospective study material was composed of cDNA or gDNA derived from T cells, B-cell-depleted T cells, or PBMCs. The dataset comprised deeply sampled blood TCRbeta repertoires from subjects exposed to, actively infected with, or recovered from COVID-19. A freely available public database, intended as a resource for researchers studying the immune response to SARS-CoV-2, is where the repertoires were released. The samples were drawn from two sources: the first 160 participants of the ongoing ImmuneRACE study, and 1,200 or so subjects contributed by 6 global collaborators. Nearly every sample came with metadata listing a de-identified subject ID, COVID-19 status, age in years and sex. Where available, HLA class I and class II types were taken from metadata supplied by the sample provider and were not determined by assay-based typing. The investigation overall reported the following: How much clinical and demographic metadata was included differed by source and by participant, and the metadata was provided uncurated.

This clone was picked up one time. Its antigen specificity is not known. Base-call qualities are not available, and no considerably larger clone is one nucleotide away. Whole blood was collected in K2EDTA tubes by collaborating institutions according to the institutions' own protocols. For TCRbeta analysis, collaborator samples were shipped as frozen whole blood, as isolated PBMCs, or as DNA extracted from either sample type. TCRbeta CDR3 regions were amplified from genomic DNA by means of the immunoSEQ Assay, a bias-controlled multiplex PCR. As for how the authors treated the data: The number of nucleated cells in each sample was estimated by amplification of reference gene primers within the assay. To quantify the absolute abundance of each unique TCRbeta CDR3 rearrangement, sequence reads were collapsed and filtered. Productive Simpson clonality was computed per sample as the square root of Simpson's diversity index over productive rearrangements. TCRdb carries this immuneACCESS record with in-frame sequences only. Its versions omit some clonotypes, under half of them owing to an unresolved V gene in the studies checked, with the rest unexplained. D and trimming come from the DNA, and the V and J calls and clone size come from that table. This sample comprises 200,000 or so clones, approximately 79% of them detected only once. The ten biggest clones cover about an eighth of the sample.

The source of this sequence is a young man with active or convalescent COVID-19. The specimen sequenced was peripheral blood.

The nucleotide sequence reads TGTGCCTGGAGCCCGGGACAGAGAGAAGCTTTCTTT. This gives the protein CAWSPGQREAFF. The chain couples TRBV30 to TRBJ1-1, with 7 junctional bases fitting TRBD1. At the junction V is shortened by 3 bases and J by 8 bases; bases outside the gene matches: 6. The germline V gene (reference sequence) specifies GTSNPN as CDR1 and SVGIG as CDR2. The CDR3 starts with the cysteine, ends with the phenylalanine, and has 12 residues. Solely the CDR3 DNA is kept, with 36 bases framed from the first base.